The T cell receptor beta chain under discussion was sequenced for a study of beta chain features in type 1 diabetes. Study as a whole: Age, gender and cell yields were similar between patients and healthy donors. Study-wide results and limits: The study found fewer insertions and more deletions at VDJ junctions in type 1 diabetes patients. Type 1 diabetes patients had TCRB CDR3s that were shorter (moderately but significantly so) in all four CD4+ subsets.

What was sequenced were expressed TCRB transcripts, since all of the isolated RNA had been reverse transcribed. Libraries were prepared by immunoSEQ multiplex PCR; TCRdb keeps only in-frame clonotypes and omits some of them. The sample records some 350,000 clones, 13% being singletons. With regard to this clone: Its cognate antigen is unknown. Distinct nucleotide sequences in the sample also encode this CDR3.

V shed 1 base and J 3 bases; nucleotides not matched to a gene: 3. This CDR3 comprises 15 residues. Germline values: CDR1 SGHTA, CDR2 FQGNSA. Material: naive CD4+ T cells from blood. V usage is TRBV7-2 and J usage is TRBJ2-1; 7 bases align to TRBD2. The receptor comes from a woman under 30 with type 1 diabetes. The CDR3 nucleotides read TGTGCCAGCAGCTTAGTCGGGGGGAGCTACAATGAGCAGTTCTTC. Its protein is CASSLVGGSYNEQFF.